One sample yielded the 11 T cell receptor beta chains listed below, sequenced in a study of cytomegalovirus exposure and HLA in healthy donors (dated by TCRdb to about 2017). Libraries were prepared through the immunoSEQ multiplex PCR assay. For the multiplex PCR, a mixture combining 60 forward primers for TCR Vbeta segments and 13 reverse primers for TCR Jbeta segments was used. TCRdb provides this immuneACCESS table in a form limited to in-frame rearrangements. Some clones are lacking; in checked studies, under half of them reflect an unresolved V gene, and why the rest are absent is not known. The table held for this sample gives more than 110,000 clones. The top ten constitute less than 3.5% of the sample. The material sequenced was PBMCs. The receptors come from a man aged 35-49 years in good health and CMV-seronegative.

CDR3 DNA: TGTGCCAGTAGTCCCCAGGGGGCGATGAGCAATCAGCCCCAGCATTTT. It encodes CASSPQGAMSNQPQHF. The chain uses TRBV19 and TRBJ1-5; 8 nucleotides align to TRBD1. Germline CDR1 is LNHDA and CDR2 is SQIVND (reference sequence). The CDR3 covers 16 residues. The V segment lost 5 bases and the J segment 1 base; nucleotides outside the gene matches: 7. Based on the CDR3 plus reference TRBV19 and TRBJ1-5, the full variable domain is DGGITQSPKYLFRKEGQNVTLSCEQNLNHDAMYWYRQDPGQGLRLIYYSQIVNDFQKGDIAEGYSVSREKKESFPLTVTSAQKNPTAFYLCASSPQGAMSNQPQHFGDGTRLSIL.

The chain employs TRBV28 and TRBJ2-2; 14 bases agree with TRBD2. J gave up 3 bases and V 6 bases, and 18 bases lay outside the gene matches. CDR1 and CDR2 (germline): MDHEN, SYDVKM. There are 21 residues in the CDR3. DNA for the CDR3: TGTGCCAGCAGATTTGGCCCTCGGGCGACTAGCGGGGGGGCGTACACCGGGGAGCTGTTTTTT. Translated, it gives CASRFGPRATSGGAYTGELFF.

The chain carries TRBV7-9 and TRBJ1-1; D may be TRBD1 (5 bases). CDR1 is SEHNR, CDR2 FQNEAQ, per germline (reference sequence). The V end was cut by 7 bases, the J end by 1 base, with 13 bases between. The CDR3 covers 14 residues. CDR3 in amino acids: CASTLNGGNTEAFF. The DNA of the CDR3 is TGTGCCAGCACTCTAAACGGGGGGAACACTGAAGCTTTCTTT.

The rearrangement joins TRBV28 to TRBJ2-3, with a weak D call TRBD2 (6 bases). V shed 3 bases and J shed 3 bases, with 13 bases lying between them. From germline, CDR1 is MDHEN and CDR2 SYDVKM. The CDR3 contains 15 residues. The CDR3 DNA reads as TGTGCCAGCAGTTTTGGGTACGCGGGGACAGATACGCAGTATTTT. Translation gives CASSFGYAGTDTQYF.

The chain combines TRBV10-3 with TRBJ1-4; D is undetermined. Germline V gene lookup returns CDR1 ENHRY and CDR2 SYGVKD. Trimming took 0 bases from V and 2 from J, leaving 10 bases between them. There are 16 residues in the CDR3. The CDR3 DNA follows: TGTGCCATCAGTGAGTCGTCGGTGGGCACTAATGAAAAACTGTTTTTT. It encodes CAISESSVGTNEKLFF.

V and J are TRBV5-6 and TRBJ2-1; the match to TRBD1 covers 7 bases. The CDR3 runs 15 residues. The V and J ends lost 2 bases and 4 bases, in that order; junction bases with no gene match: 6. Germline CDR1 and CDR2: SGHDT and YYEEEE. The CDR3 DNA follows: TGTGCCAGCAGCTTATATCGGGACAGATACAATGAGCAGTTCTTC. It specifies CASSLYRDRYNEQFF.

J is TRBJ2-5 and V is TRBV5-5, with 11 bases that match TRBD2. This CDR3 spans 16 amino acids. Germline trimming cut 0 bases from V and 2 bases from J; bases unmatched to any gene: 3. The germline CDR1 and CDR2 sequences are SGHKS and YYEKEE (reference sequence). The CDR3 bases are TGTGCCAGCAGCTTGGCCACTAGCGGGGGACAAGAGACCCAGTACTTC. It codes for CASSLATSGGQETQYF. Together with reference TRBV5-5 and TRBJ2-5, the CDR3 gives the full variable domain: DAGVTQSPTHLIKTRGQQVTLRCSPISGHKSVSWYQQVLGQGPQFIFQYYEKEERGRGNFPDRFSARQFPNYSSELNVNALLLGDSALYLCASSLATSGGQETQYFGPGTRLLVL.

The CDR3 DNA sequence: TGTGCCAGCAGGGTAGGACAGGGGGCCTACAATGAGCAGTTCTTC. Amino acids: CASRVGQGAYNEQFF. The rearrangement links TRBV6-5 to TRBJ2-1; TRBD1 matches at 10 bases. There are 15 residues in the CDR3. Per germline, CDR1 MNHEY and CDR2 SVGAGI. Germline trimming cut 6 bases from V and 2 bases from J; bases unmatched to any gene: 4.

The chain combines TRBV21-1 with TRBJ1-1. TRBV21-1 is classified as a pseudogene. CDR3 length: 14 residues. The CDR3 region is CASSAPGGNTEAFF. CDR3 DNA sequence: TGTGCCAGCAGCGCCCCGGGGGGGAACACTGAAGCTTTCTTT.

This chain links TRBV2 with TRBJ1-1, with D perhaps TRBD1 (6 bases). Germline CDR1 SNHLY, CDR2 FYNNEI. Trimming shortened V by 7 bases and J by 0 bases, and 15 bases separated the two germline ends. This CDR3 has 15 residues. The CDR3 protein is CASNGEQGLNTEAFF. Written as DNA, the CDR3 is TGTGCCAGCAACGGGGAACAGGGTTTGAACACTGAAGCTTTCTTT. Drawing the rest from reference TRBV2 and TRBJ1-1, the complete variable domain is EPEVTQTPSHQVTQMGQEVILRCVPISNHLYFYWYRQILGQKVEFLVSFYNNEISEKSEIFDDQFSVERPDGSNFTLKIRSTKLEDSAMYFCASNGEQGLNTEAFFGQGTRLTVV.

V is TRBV18 and J is TRBJ2-1; 9 bases are a match to TRBD1. Germline lookup yields CDR1 KGHSH and CDR2 LQKENI. J gave up 7 bases and V 2 bases, and 12 bases lay outside the gene matches. This CDR3 contains 17 residues. This chain's CDR3 is CASSPSTRDRDSNEQFF. DNA for the CDR3: TGTGCCAGCTCACCATCTACCCGGGACAGGGATAGTAATGAGCAGTTCTTC.